This T cell receptor (beta chain) was profiled in a study of Ad26.COV2.S vaccination and SARS-CoV-2 variants. Treatment noted: about 20 received Ad26.COV2.S at low or high dose, single or two shots; 5 received placebo; per-sample allocation not given. Material that was analyzed had been drawn on day 63 after the first vaccine or placebo injection. Libraries were prepared by immunoSEQ multiplex PCR; TCRdb keeps only in-frame clonotypes and omits some of them. Of about 330,000 clones listed, 85% to 90% were seen once; the top ten hold over 5%. This material consisted of peripheral blood, taken in a trial of Ad26.COV2.S vaccine versus placebo. The origin of this receptor is a person aged 18 to 65 who received the Ad26.COV2.S COVID-19 vaccine or a placebo.

This CDR3 reads CATSREGDDNEQFF. The DNA of the CDR3 is TGTGCCACCAGCAGAGAGGGGGACGACAATGAGCAGTTCTTC. The chain has TRBV15 and TRBJ2-1; perhaps D is TRBD1 or TRBD2 (5 bases each). Trimming took 0 bases from V and 5 from J, leaving 8 bases between them. The CDR3 spans 14 residues. CDR1 and CDR2 (germline): LNHNV, YYDKDF (reference sequence).